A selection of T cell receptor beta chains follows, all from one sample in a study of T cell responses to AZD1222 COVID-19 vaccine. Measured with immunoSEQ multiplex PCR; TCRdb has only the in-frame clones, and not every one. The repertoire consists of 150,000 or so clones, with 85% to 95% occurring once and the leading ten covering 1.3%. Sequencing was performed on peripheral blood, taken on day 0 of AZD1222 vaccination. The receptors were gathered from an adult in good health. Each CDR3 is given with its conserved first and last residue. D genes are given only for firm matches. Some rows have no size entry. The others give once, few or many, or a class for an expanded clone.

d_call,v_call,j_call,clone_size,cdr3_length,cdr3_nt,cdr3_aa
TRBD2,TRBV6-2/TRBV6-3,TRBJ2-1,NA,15,TGTGCCAGCAGTTACCCACACGTCCCGGGACTAGAGCAGTTCTTC,CASSYPHVPGLEQFF
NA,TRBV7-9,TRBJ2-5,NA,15,TGTGCCAGCAGCGTCCAGAGGGCGGGGAAAGAGACCCAGTACTTC,CASSVQRAGKETQYF
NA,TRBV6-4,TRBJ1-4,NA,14,TGTGCCAGCAGTGTGACAGCCCAGGACGAAAAACTGTTTTTT,CASSVTAQDEKLFF
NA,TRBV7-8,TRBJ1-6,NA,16,TGTGCCAGCGGCACACTATTGGACATCTATAATTCACCCCTCCACTTT,CASGTLLDIYNSPLHF
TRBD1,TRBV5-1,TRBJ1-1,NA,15,TGCGCCAGCAGCGCAGGGGACAGGGCGAACACTGAAGCTTTCTTT,CASSAGDRANTEAFF
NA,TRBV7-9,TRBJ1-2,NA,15,TGTGCCAGCAGCTTAGTTGGACGGGCTGGCTATGGCTACACCTTC,CASSLVGRAGYGYTF
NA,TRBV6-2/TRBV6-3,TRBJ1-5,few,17,TGTGCCAGCAGTTACACCCTGTTTCGGCGGGGCAATCAGCCCCAGCATTTT,CASSYTLFRRGNQPQHF
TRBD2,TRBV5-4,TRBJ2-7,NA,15,TGTGCCAGCAGCCCCGGACTAGCGGTACCCTACGAGCAGTACTTC,CASSPGLAVPYEQYF
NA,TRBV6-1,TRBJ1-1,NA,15,TGTGCCAGCAGTGACAAGACAGGTCTGAACACTGAAGCTTTCTTT,CASSDKTGLNTEAFF
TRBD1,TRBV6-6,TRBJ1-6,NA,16,TGTGCCAGCAGTTACTCAGGCAGGGGGTTCAATTCACCCCTCCACTTT,CASSYSGRGFNSPLHF
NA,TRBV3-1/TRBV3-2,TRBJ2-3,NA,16,TGTGCCAGCAGCCAATCATGGGGCCAGGCGGGGTATACGCAGTATTTT,CASSQSWGQAGYTQYF
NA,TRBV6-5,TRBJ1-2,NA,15,TGTGCCAGCAGTTACAGGATTGACAGCCTCTATGGCTACACCTTC,CASSYRIDSLYGYTF
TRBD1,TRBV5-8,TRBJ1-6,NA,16,TGTGCCAGCAGCCGCACCGGGACAGCTTATAATTCACCCCTCCACTTT,CASSRTGTAYNSPLHF
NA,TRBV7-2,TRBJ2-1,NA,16,TGTGCCAGCAGCTTAGGGGTGGGGGTCTCTCAGAATGAGCAGTTCTTC,CASSLGVGVSQNEQFF
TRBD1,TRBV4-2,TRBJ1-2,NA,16,TGTGCCAGCAGCCAAGAATGGGACAGGGTATCTTATGGCTACACCTTC,CASSQEWDRVSYGYTF
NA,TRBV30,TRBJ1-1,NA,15,TGTGCCTGGAGTGGGGGGGGCAGAATGAACACTGAAGCTTTCTTT,CAWSGGGRMNTEAFF
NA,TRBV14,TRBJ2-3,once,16,TGTGCCAGCAGCCCCTCCGGACCTTTCCACACAGATACGCAGTATTTT,CASSPSGPFHTDTQYF
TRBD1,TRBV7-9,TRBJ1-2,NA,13,TGTGCCAGCAGCCCCAGGGGGCAGGGTGGCTACACCTTC,CASSPRGQGGYTF
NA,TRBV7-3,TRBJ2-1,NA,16,TGTGCCAGCAGCTCCATCGGCCCGAGCTCCTACAATGAGCAGTTCTTC,CASSSIGPSSYNEQFF
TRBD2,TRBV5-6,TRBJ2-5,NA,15,TGTGCCAGCAGCTCGGGACTAGCGGGCCAAGAGACCCAGTACTTC,CASSSGLAGQETQYF
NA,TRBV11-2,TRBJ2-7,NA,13,TGTGCCAGCAGCTTTAGACAGACCTACGAGCAGTACTTC,CASSFRQTYEQYF
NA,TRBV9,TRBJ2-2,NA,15,TGTGCCAGCAGCGGGGGGACAACGTCAGGAGGGGAGCTGTTTTTT,CASSGGTTSGGELFF
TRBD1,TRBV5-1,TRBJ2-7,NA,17,TGCGCCAGCAGCGAACGGATAGGGACAGGGGGCCTTAACGAGCAGTACTTC,CASSERIGTGGLNEQYF
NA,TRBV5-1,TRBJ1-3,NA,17,TGCGCCAGCAGCTCTCGGGGAGGCGACTACTCTGGAAACACCATATATTTT,CASSSRGGDYSGNTIYF
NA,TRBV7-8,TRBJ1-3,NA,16,TGTGCCAGCAGCCGAGTTTCAGTGCTCTCTGGAAACACCATATATTTT,CASSRVSVLSGNTIYF
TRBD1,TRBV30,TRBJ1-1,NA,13,TGTGCCCGAGACAGGGTTAGGCACACTGAAGCTTTCTTT,CARDRVRHTEAFF
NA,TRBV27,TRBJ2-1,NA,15,TGTGCCAGCAGGCCCCTAGGCGGAGGCTACAATGAGCAGTTCTTC,CASRPLGGGYNEQFF
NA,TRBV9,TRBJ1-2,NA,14,TGTGCCAGCAGCGTCCGGGACAATAACTATGGCTACACCTTC,CASSVRDNNYGYTF
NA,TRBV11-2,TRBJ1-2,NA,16,TGTGCCAGCAGCTTAGGGGCCGGGCCTCGGTCCTATGGCTACACCTTC,CASSLGAGPRSYGYTF
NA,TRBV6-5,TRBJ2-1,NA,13,TGTGCCAGCATTCCCAAAACAGGACATGGGCAGTTCTTC,CASIPKTGHGQFF
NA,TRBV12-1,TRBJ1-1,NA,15,TGTGCCAGCAGCTTTGTGCGAAGGGTGAACACTGAAGCTTTCTTT,CASSFVRRVNTEAFF
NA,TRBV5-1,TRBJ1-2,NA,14,TGCGCCAGCAGCTTGGAGCAGGGAAACTATGGCTACACCTTC,CASSLEQGNYGYTF
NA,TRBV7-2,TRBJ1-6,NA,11,TGTGCCAGCACCACGGACTCACCCCTCCACTTT,CASTTDSPLHF
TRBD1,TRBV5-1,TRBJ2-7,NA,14,TGCGCCAGCAGCTTGGTTTCCAGGGGGTACGAGCAGTACTTC,CASSLVSRGYEQYF
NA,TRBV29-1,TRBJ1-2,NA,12,TGCAGCGGGCAAGACCCAGGGGAGGGCTACACCTTC,CSGQDPGEGYTF
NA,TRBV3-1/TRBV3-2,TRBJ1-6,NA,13,TGTGCCAGCAGCCAAACACATAATTCACCCCTCCACTTT,CASSQTHNSPLHF
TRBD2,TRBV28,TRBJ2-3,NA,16,TGTGCCAGCAGTACTAGACTAGCGGGAGTCACAGATACGCAGTATTTT,CASSTRLAGVTDTQYF